This T cell receptor (beta chain) is from a study of human T cells and chemical hapten exposure. About the research overall: The patient population, which was mostly female, had alopecia areata, totalis or universalis.

The germline CDR1 and CDR2 sequences are MNHNY and SVGAGI (reference sequence). The CDR3 totals 17 residues. With 5 bases removed from V and 0 bases from J, the gap between germline ends came to 19 bases. TCRdb reprocessed the RACE reads via MiXCR and lists one record per CDR3 protein. Of about 120,000 distinct CDR3 sequences in the sample, around 10% were seen once. This clonotype showed up many times. Its antigen remains unknown. Time point meaning: patch test 1, 2 weeks after DPC sensitization. Regarding treatment: therapeutic diphenylcyclopropenone sensitization with weekly scalp DPC. RNA extraction used unfractionated whole blood as the source of total RNA. Whole-study results and caveats: Expanded TCRs clustered into significantly more large CDR3 similarity groups than controls, the analysis revealed.

This receptor was taken from a woman in her forties or fifties with alopecia areata. Some clones in this sample may be carry-over from other donors' samples. The sample consisted of whole blood, taken in connection with sensitization to the hapten diphenylcyclopropenone (DPC). This rearrangement joins TRBV6-6 to TRBJ1-1, with D perhaps TRBD1 (5 bases). CDR3 in DNA: TGTGCCAGCAGTAAATCCCCGGGACCGCCTATGAACACTGAAGCTTTCTTT. Translation: CASSKSPGPPMNTEAFF.